A single sample gave rise to the 30 T cell receptor beta chains below, sequenced in a study of blood T cell repertoires in COVID-19. TCRdb's copy holds only in-frame clones and misses some; the assay was immunoSEQ multiplex PCR. The table records under 350,000 clones, under 95% of them present only once. Material: PBMCs or T cells enriched from blood (not recorded which). Source of these receptors: a man aged 55-75 years who had recovered from COVID-19.

V gene TRBV6-5 combines with J gene TRBJ1-1; 8 bases are shared with TRBD1. CDR3 size: 14 residues. Germline CDR1 MNHEY, CDR2 SVGAGI. V was pared by 6 bases and J by 1 base, with 4 bases of the junction left unmatched. CDR3 nucleotide sequence: TGTGCCAGCAGGCGGACAGGGAGGAACACTGAAGCTTTCTTT. Amino acids: CASRRTGRNTEAFF.

The V gene is TRBV4-1, the J gene TRBJ2-5; 13 positions agree with TRBD2. The V gene's germline CDR1 is MGHRA and CDR2 YSYEKL. Trimming at V came to 3 bases and at J to 2 bases, leaving 0 bases not matched to a gene. This CDR3 comprises 15 residues. The CDR3 loop is CASSQGLAGQETQYF. In DNA form, the CDR3 reads TGCGCCAGCAGCCAGGGACTAGCGGGGCAAGAGACCCAGTACTTC.

The chain carries TRBV15 and TRBJ2-5; D perhaps matches TRBD2 (6 bases). V was clipped by 5 bases and J by 5 bases, with 15 bases between them. The CDR3 is 14 amino acids. CDR1 LNHNV and CDR2 YYDKDF come from the germline V gene (reference sequence). The CDR3 region has the DNA TGTGCCACCAGCTGGGAGGCCCTCGGGGAGACCCAGTACTTC. It yields the protein CATSWEALGETQYF.

V gene TRBV7-3 combines with J gene TRBJ2-1; 9 bases fit TRBD1. CDR1 is SGHTA and CDR2 is FQGTGA in the germline V gene. With V trimmed by 2 bases and J by 6 bases, 2 bases remained unmatched. The CDR3 has 14 residues. CDR3: CASSLGTGSNEQFF. CDR3 nucleotide sequence: TGTGCCAGCAGCTTAGGGACAGGGTCCAATGAGCAGTTCTTC.

V is TRBV5-1 and J is TRBJ2-3, with 7 bases identical to TRBD1. After removal of 2 bases from V and 2 bases from J, the junction contained 2 bases not matched to a gene. This CDR3 has 14 amino acids. CDR1 is SGHRS, CDR2 YFSETQ, per germline. The CDR3 protein is CASSFGQDTDTQYF. In DNA, the CDR3 is TGCGCCAGCAGCTTCGGACAGGACACAGATACGCAGTATTTT.

This clone was recorded once. CDR3 nucleotide sequence: TGCGCCAGCAGCCAAGATTCGAGGCCAGGGGGCGTGTATGGCTACACCTTC. Translated: CASSQDSRPGGVYGYTF. The chain links TRBV4-3 to TRBJ1-2, with 8 nucleotides matching TRBD1. The germline gives CDR1 LGHNA, CDR2 YSLEER. The length of the CDR3 is 17 residues. V was pared by 0 bases and J by 5 bases, with 11 bases of the junction left unmatched.

The sample holds one count of this clone. The V gene is TRBV4-3, the J gene TRBJ1-5; TRBD1 is a possible D gene (5 bases). CDR3 size: 14 residues. Per germline, CDR1 LGHNA and CDR2 YSLEER. The ends were cut back, 4 bases at V and 4 bases at J, with 11 bases in the middle. The CDR3 protein is CASSRSGGNQPQHF. CDR3 DNA: TGCGCCAGCAGCCGGTCGGGGGGAAATCAGCCCCAGCATTTT.

The chain has TRBV19 and TRBJ1-5; unclear D gene. This CDR3 has 13 residues. V was trimmed by 4 bases and J by 4 bases, leaving 8 bases between them. Germline V lookup: CDR1 LNHDA, CDR2 SQIVND (reference sequence). The CDR3 region is CASSSRGNQPQHF. For the CDR3, the DNA is TGTGCCAGTAGTAGCCGGGGAAATCAGCCCCAGCATTTT.

V usage is TRBV2 and J usage is TRBJ1-4; maybe TRBD1 (6 bases). CDR3 size: 15 residues. Per germline, CDR1 SNHLY and CDR2 FYNNEI. V lost 4 bases and J lost 8, with 17 bases in between. The CDR3 reads CASSAISGDREKLFF. CDR3 DNA: TGTGCCAGCAGTGCCATCTCAGGGGATCGGGAAAAACTGTTTTTT.

V is TRBV4-1 and J is TRBJ1-6; no firm D call. V was shortened by 0 bases and J by 7 bases, with 13 bases between the two germline ends. The CDR3 has 16 residues. Germline V gene sequence: CDR1 MGHRA, CDR2 YSYEKL. CDR3 sequence (DNA): TGCGCCAGCAGCCAAGATGGTAGAGCGGAAAATTCACCCCTCCACTTT. This sequence encodes CASSQDGRAENSPLHF.

This chain links TRBV19 with TRBJ1-1, with TRBD1 identical over 9 bases. V dropped 4 bases and J dropped 0; count of bases not matched to a gene: 6. Germline V gives CDR1 LNHDA, CDR2 SQIVND (reference sequence). The CDR3 is 16 residues long. CDR3 in amino acids: CASSTMTGGLNTEAFF. Here the CDR3 DNA reads TGTGCCAGTAGTACAATGACAGGGGGTTTGAACACTGAAGCTTTCTTT.

This rearrangement joins TRBV5-1 to TRBJ2-5; 9 positions match TRBD1. Germline-derived CDR1 and CDR2 are SGHRS and YFSETQ. This CDR3 has 16 residues. The V segment lost 3 bases and the J segment 5 bases; nucleotides outside the gene matches: 11. The CDR3 nucleotides are TGCGCCAGCAGCTCGACCGGGACAGGGATGTGGGAGACCCAGTACTTC. It specifies CASSSTGTGMWETQYF.

The chain carries TRBV4-2 and TRBJ1-2; tentative D call: TRBD1 (5 bases). Deletions cut 3 bases from V and 6 bases from J, with 20 bases between. The CDR3 runs 16 residues. Looked up from germline, CDR1 is LGHNA and CDR2 is YNFKEQ. The CDR3 region is CASSQPLGELNDGYTF. DNA for the CDR3: TGTGCCAGCAGCCAGCCTCTAGGGGAACTGAACGATGGCTACACCTTC.

The gene calls are TRBV27 and TRBJ2-5; TRBD2 is a possible D gene (5 bases). CDR3 size: 13 residues. Trimming took 4 bases from V and 4 from J, leaving 10 bases between them. The germline gives CDR1 MNHEY, CDR2 SMNVEV (reference sequence). For the CDR3, the DNA is TGTGCCAGCAGTTCTTATGGGAGAGAGACCCAGTACTTC. Its translation is CASSSYGRETQYF.

This chain uses TRBV6-6 with TRBJ2-6, with 12 bases fitting TRBD2. The CDR3 is made up of 17 amino acids. With V trimmed by 5 bases and J by 0 bases, 2 bases remained unmatched. CDR1 is MNHNY and CDR2 is SVGAGI in the germline V gene (reference sequence). The CDR3 here is CASSRTSGNSGANVLTF. DNA of the CDR3: TGTGCCAGCAGTCGGACTAGCGGGAACTCTGGGGCCAACGTCCTGACTTTC.

J is TRBJ1-1 and V is TRBV3-1 (or the pseudogene TRBV3-2), with TRBD1 as a possible D gene (5 bases). V lost 4 bases and J 1 base, leaving 13 bases between the germline ends. This CDR3 has 15 amino acids. Germline CDR1 reads LGHDT; CDR2 reads YNNKEL (reference sequence). In nucleotides, the CDR3 is TGTGCCAGCAGCCCCCCCGGACACTCGAACACTGAAGCTTTCTTT. Amino acid sequence: CASSPPGHSNTEAFF.

The J gene is TRBJ2-5, the V gene TRBV7-2; 7 bases fit TRBD2. The CDR3 runs 14 residues. J lost 2 bases, V lost 3 bases, and 3 bases had no gene match. Germline V gene data show CDR1 as SGHTA and CDR2 as FQGNSA. This chain's CDR3 is CASSFRGEQETQYF. DNA of the CDR3: TGTGCCAGCAGCTTTCGGGGGGAACAAGAGACCCAGTACTTC.

The count of this clone is one. The chain uses TRBV6-2 or TRBV6-3 and TRBJ1-2; 9 bases match TRBD1. The CDR3 is 16 residues long. V gave up 2 bases and J gave up 6 bases; unmatched junction bases: 10. Germline V gives CDR1 MNHEY, CDR2 SVGEGT. CDR3 bases: TGTGCCAGCAGTTACCGTCTCACAGGGGGCGCGAATGGCTACACCTTC. This translates into CASSYRLTGGANGYTF.

The chain couples TRBV10-1 to TRBJ1-6; possibly TRBD1 for D (6 bases). V dropped 6 bases and J dropped 0 bases, with 18 bases sitting between them. The germline V gene encodes CDR1 WNHNN and CDR2 SYGVQD (reference sequence). CDR3 length: 18 amino acids. CDR3 protein: CASRGVLDRCSYNSPLHF. The CDR3 DNA reads as TGCGCCAGCAGAGGGGTGTTAGACAGGTGCTCCTATAATTCACCCCTCCACTTT.

The chain combines TRBV7-3 with TRBJ2-2; 9 nucleotides align to TRBD2. The CDR3 runs to 16 residues. The germline V gene encodes CDR1 SGHTA and CDR2 FQGTGA. Unmatched junction bases numbered 4, after V lost 1 base and J lost 4 bases. CDR3 amino acids: CASSLNGLASTGELFF. In DNA form, the CDR3 reads TGTGCCAGCAGCTTAAATGGACTAGCGAGCACCGGGGAGCTGTTTTTT.

The chain is built from TRBV6-1 and TRBJ2-7, with D perhaps TRBD2 (6 bases). The CDR3 has 16 residues. V gave up 4 bases and J gave up 3 bases, with 19 bases separating them. Germline values: CDR1 MNHNS, CDR2 SASEGT. Written as DNA, the CDR3 is TGTGCCAGCAGTGTTCCTTCCCTTCGGGGGATCTACGAGCAGTACTTC. It yields the protein CASSVPSLRGIYEQYF.

This clone came up once. J is TRBJ2-1 and V is TRBV7-2; TRBD2 might be the D (6 bases). Looked up from germline, CDR1 is SGHTA and CDR2 is FQGNSA. V lost 1 base and J 4 bases, leaving 14 bases between the germline ends. The CDR3 contains 16 residues. Here the CDR3 reads CASSLEASVRYNEQFF. Here the CDR3 DNA reads TGTGCCAGCAGCTTAGAAGCTAGCGTGCGGTACAATGAGCAGTTCTTC.

This clone was detected once. V is TRBV2 and J is TRBJ2-3; D unresolved. Trimming removed 6 bases at V and 10 bases at J, with 14 bases between. CDR1 and CDR2 (germline): SNHLY, FYNNEI. The CDR3 is 12 residues long. The CDR3 DNA reads TGTGCCAGCAGGCTCACAATGCTGGCGCAGTATTTT. It is translated as CASRLTMLAQYF. The complete variable domain, with remaining parts taken from reference TRBV2 and TRBJ2-3, reads EPEVTQTPSHQVTQMGQEVILRCVPISNHLYFYWYRQILGQKVEFLVSFYNNEISEKSEIFDDQFSVERPDGSNFTLKIRSTKLEDSAMYFCASRLTMLAQYFGPGTRLTVL.

The V gene is TRBV18, the J gene TRBJ2-4, with D perhaps TRBD2 (5 bases). This CDR3 spans 17 amino acids. Trimming removed 3 bases from V and 1 base from J, with 16 bases in between. Germline V lookup: CDR1 KGHSH, CDR2 LQKENI. The chain's CDR3 is CASSPVGSSEAKNIQYF. CDR3 in DNA: TGTGCCAGCTCACCGGTTGGGAGCTCGGAGGCCAAAAACATTCAGTACTTC.

The rearrangement uses TRBV6-6 and TRBJ2-2; the D is unclear. The CDR3 loop spans 15 amino acids. CDR1 is MNHNY, CDR2 SVGAGI, per germline (reference sequence). Trimming removed 2 bases from V and 7 bases from J, with 14 bases in between. CDR3 in amino acids: CASSYRISSIGELFF. For the CDR3, the DNA is TGTGCCAGCAGTTACCGAATTAGCAGTATCGGGGAGCTGTTTTTT.

The chain couples TRBV19 to TRBJ2-7; 7 bases are shared with TRBD1. After removal of 10 bases from V and 1 base from J, the junction contained 13 bases not matched to a gene. There are 15 residues in the CDR3. CDR1 is LNHDA and CDR2 is SQIVND in the germline V gene (reference sequence). The chain's CDR3 is CATSLLATGSYEQYF. In DNA, the CDR3 is TGTGCCACCTCCTTACTTGCGACAGGGTCCTACGAGCAGTACTTC.

In the case of this clone: This specimen includes other DNA sequences encoding the same CDR3. The J gene is TRBJ1-1, the V gene TRBV5-1; 7 bases align to TRBD1. J gave up 1 base and V 0 bases, and 0 bases lay outside the gene matches. Germline values: CDR1 SGHRS, CDR2 YFSETQ. This CDR3 comprises 14 residues. CDR3 protein: CASSLDRGNTEAFF. The DNA of the CDR3 is TGCGCCAGCAGCTTGGACAGGGGGAACACTGAAGCTTTCTTT.

The V and J genes are TRBV25-1 and TRBJ1-1; D is undetermined. The CDR3 is made up of 14 amino acids. The V and J ends lost 1 base and 7 bases respectively, with 13 bases between them. The germline CDR1 and CDR2 sequences are MGHDK and SYGVNS. CDR3 amino acids: CASSESRGPVEAFF. The CDR3, as DNA: TGTGCCAGCAGTGAATCCAGAGGGCCGGTTGAAGCTTTCTTT.

This clone was recorded only once. The rearrangement joins TRBV5-4 to TRBJ2-3, with 8 nucleotides matching TRBD1. CDR1 and CDR2 from the germline V gene are SGHNT and YYREEE (reference sequence). Trimming at V came to 4 bases and at J to 5 bases, leaving 9 bases not matched to a gene. This CDR3 comprises 15 residues. The chain's CDR3 is CASSSTGGDQDTQYF. CDR3 DNA: TGTGCCAGCAGCAGTACAGGGGGTGATCAAGATACGCAGTATTTT.

The rearrangement links TRBV11-2 to TRBJ1-3, with D tentatively TRBD1 (5 bases). V lost 3 bases, J lost 0 bases, and 18 bases lay in between. CDR3 size: 18 residues. Germline CDR1 and CDR2: SGHAT and FQNNGV. CDR3 protein: CASSFRGGGAHSGNTIYF. The CDR3 DNA is TGTGCCAGCAGCTTCCGCGGCGGGGGAGCTCACTCTGGAAACACCATATATTTT.